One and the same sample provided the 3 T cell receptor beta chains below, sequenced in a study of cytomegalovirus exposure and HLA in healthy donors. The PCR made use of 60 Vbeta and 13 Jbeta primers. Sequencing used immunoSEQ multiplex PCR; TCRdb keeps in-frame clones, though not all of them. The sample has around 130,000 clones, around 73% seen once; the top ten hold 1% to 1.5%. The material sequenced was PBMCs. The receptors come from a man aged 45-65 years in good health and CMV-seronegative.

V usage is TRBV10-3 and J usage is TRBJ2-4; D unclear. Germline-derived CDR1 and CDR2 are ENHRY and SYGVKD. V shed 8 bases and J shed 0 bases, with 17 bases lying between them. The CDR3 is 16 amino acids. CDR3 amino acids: CAIAGEQRLAKNIQYF. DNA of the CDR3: TGTGCCATCGCCGGTGAGCAGAGGTTAGCCAAAAACATTCAGTACTTC.

The CDR3 coding sequence is TGCGCCAGCAGCACAGGACTAGCGGGAGTGGCCTACGAGCAGTACTTC. Protein: CASSTGLAGVAYEQYF. This sequence joins TRBV5-1 and TRBJ2-7; 13 nucleotides agree with TRBD2. The CDR3 is 16 residues long. V gave up 4 bases and J gave up 2 bases; unmatched junction bases: 6. Germline V gene lookup returns CDR1 SGHRS and CDR2 YFSETQ.

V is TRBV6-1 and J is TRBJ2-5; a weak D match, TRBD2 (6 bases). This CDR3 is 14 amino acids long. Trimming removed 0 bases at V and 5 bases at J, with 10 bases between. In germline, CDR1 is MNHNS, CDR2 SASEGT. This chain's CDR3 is CASSEAEGRETQYF. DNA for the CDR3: TGTGCCAGCAGTGAAGCGGAGGGTAGGGAGACCCAGTACTTC.